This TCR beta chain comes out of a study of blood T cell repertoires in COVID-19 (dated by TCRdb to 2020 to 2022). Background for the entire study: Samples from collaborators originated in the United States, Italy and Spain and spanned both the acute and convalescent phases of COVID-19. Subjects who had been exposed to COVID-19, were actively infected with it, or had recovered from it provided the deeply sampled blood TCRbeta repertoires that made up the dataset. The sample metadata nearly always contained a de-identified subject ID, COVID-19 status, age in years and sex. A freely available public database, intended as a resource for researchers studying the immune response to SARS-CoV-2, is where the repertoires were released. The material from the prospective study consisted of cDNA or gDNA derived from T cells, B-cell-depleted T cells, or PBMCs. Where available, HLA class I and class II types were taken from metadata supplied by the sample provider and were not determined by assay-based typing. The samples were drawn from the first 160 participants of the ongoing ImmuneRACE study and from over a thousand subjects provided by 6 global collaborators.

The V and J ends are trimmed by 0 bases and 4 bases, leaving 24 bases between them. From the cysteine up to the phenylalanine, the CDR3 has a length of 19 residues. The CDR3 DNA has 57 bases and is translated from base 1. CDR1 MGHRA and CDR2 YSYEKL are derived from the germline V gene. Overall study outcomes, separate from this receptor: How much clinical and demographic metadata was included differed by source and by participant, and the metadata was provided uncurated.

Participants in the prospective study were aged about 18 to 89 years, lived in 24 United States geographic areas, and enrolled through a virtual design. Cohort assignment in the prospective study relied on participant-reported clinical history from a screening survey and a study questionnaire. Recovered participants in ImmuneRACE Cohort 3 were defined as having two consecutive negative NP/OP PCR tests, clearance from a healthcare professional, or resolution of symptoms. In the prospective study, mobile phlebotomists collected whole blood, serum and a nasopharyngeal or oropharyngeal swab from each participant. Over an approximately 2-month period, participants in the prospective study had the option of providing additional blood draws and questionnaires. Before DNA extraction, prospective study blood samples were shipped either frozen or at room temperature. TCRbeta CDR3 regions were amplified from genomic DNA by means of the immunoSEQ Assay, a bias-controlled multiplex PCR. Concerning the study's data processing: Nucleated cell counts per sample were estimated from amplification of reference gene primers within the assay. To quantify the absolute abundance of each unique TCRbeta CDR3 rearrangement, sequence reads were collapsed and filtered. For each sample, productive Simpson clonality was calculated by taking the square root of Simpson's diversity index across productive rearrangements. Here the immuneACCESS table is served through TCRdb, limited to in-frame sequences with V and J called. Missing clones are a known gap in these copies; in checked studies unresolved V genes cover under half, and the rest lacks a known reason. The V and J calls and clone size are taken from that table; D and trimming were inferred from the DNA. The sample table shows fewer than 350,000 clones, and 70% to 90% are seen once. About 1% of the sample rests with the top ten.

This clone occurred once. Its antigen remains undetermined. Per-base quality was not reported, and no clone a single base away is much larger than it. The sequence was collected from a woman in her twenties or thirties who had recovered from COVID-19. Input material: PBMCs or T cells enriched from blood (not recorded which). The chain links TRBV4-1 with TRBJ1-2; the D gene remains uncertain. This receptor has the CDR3 CASSQDYKMSHLSTYGYTF. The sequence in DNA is TGCGCCAGCAGCCAAGACTACAAAATGTCTCACCTTAGCACCTATGGCTACACCTTC.